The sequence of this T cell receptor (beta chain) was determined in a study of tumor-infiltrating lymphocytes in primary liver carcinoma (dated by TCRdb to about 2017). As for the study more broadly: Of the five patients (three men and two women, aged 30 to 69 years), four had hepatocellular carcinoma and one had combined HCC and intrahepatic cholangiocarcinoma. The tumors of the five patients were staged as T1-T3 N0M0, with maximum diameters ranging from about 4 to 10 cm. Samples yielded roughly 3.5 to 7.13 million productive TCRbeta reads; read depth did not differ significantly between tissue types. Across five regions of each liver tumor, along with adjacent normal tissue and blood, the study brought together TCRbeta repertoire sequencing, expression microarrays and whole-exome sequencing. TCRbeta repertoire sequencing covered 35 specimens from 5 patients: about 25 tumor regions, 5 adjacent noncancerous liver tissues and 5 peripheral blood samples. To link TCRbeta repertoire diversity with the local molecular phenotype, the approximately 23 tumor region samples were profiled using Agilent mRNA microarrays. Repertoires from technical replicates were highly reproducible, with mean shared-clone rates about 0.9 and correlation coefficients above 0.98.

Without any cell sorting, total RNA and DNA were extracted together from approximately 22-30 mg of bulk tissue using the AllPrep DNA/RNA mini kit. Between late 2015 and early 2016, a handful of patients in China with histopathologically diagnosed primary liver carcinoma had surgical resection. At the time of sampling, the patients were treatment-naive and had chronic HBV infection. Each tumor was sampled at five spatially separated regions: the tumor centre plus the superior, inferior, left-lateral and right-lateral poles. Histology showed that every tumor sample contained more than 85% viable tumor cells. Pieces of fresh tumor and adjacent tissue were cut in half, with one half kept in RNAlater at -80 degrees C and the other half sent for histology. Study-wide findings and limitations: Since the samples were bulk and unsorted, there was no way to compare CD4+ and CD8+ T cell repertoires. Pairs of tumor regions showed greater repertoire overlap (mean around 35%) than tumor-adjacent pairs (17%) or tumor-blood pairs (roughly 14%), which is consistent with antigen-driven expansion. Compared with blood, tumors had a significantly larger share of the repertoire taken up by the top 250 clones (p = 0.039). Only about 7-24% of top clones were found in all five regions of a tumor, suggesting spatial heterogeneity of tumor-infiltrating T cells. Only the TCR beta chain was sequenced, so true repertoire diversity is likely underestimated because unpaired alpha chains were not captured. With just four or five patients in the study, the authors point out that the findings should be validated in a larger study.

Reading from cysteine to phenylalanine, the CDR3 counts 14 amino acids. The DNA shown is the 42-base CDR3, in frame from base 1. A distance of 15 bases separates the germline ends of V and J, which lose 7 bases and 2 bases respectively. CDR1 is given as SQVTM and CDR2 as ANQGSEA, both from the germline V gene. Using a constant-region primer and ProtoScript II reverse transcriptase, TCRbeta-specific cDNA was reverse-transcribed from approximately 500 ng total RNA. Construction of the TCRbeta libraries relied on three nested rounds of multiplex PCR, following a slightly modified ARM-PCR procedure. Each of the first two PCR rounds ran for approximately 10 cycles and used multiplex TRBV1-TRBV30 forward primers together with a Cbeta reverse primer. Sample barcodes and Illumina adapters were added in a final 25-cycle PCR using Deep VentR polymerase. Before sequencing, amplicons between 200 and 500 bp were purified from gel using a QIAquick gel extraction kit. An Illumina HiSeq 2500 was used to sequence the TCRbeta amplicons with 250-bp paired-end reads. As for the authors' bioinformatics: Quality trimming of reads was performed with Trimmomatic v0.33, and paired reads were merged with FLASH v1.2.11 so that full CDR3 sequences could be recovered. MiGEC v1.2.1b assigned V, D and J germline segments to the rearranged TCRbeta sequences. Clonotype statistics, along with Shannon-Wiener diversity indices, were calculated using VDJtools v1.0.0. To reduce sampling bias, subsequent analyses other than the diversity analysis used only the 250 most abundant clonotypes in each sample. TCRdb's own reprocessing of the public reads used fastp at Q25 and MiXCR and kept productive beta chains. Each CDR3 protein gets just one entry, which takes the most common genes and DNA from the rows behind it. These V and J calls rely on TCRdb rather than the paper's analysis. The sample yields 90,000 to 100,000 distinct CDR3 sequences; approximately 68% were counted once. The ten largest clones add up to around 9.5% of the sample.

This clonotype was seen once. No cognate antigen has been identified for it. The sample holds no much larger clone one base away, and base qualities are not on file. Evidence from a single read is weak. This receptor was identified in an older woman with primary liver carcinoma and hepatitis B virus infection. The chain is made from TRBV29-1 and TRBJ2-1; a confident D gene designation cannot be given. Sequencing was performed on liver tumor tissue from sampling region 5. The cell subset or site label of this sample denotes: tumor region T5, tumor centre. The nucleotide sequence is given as TGCAGCGGGGGTACAAGGCGACCCTACAATGAGCAGTTCTTC. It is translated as CSGGTRRPYNEQFF.